This T cell receptor beta chain was retrieved from a study of blood T cell repertoires in COVID-19. This CDR3 is 15 amino acids long. With 3 bases clipped from V and 0 bases from J, the junction kept 2 bases outside the gene matches. Per germline, CDR1 MGHRA and CDR2 YSYEKL. TCRdb's copy holds only in-frame clones and misses some; the assay was immunoSEQ multiplex PCR. The table lists around 93,000 clones, over 80% of them singletons. This receptor was taken from a man older than 75 with acute or convalescent COVID-19. The chain is built from TRBV4-1 and TRBJ2-4; the match to TRBD1 covers 7 bases. The sample taken for sequencing was peripheral blood. CDR3 residues: CASSQTGLAKNIQYF. CDR3 sequence (DNA): TGCGCCAGCAGCCAGACAGGGCTAGCCAAAAACATTCAGTACTTC.